This TCR beta chain was retrieved from a study of T cell responses to AZD1222 COVID-19 vaccine. The CDR3 length is 14 residues. The germline V gene has CDR1 SGHRS and CDR2 YFSETQ. Trimming shortened V by 4 bases and J by 2 bases, and 11 bases separated the two germline ends. Sequencing was performed with immunoSEQ multiplex PCR; in TCRdb, only in-frame clones are kept and a portion is missing. The sample carries some 200,000 clones, about 92% recorded once. Overall study results and limits: The donors showed a predominance of white British ancestry and of females, with possible underestimation of clonal diversity.

A note on this clone: Its antigen is still unknown.

The TCR was taken from an adult in good health. The source was peripheral blood, collected on day 0 of MenACWY control vaccination. The rearrangement links TRBV5-1 to TRBJ2-3; weak D call: TRBD2 (5 bases). The CDR3 loop is CASSTGLPTDTQYF. The CDR3 bases are TGCGCCAGCAGCACCGGACTTCCCACAGATACGCAGTATTTT. The whole variable domain, remainder taken from reference TRBV5-1 and TRBJ2-3, is KAGVTQTPRYLIKTRGQQVTLSCSPISGHRSVSWYQQTPGQGLQFLFEYFSETQRNKGNFPGRFSGRQFSNSRSEMNVSTLELGDSALYLCASSTGLPTDTQYFGPGTRLTVL.